One sample yielded the 7 T cell receptor beta chains listed below, sequenced in a study of T cell clusters in autoimmune cytopenias. Each sample's input was 250 ng genomic DNA, 38,000 or so genome equivalents. Multiplex touch-down PCR amplified TRB using TRB-A and TRB-B pools in one tube. TCRdb reprocessed the multiplex PCR reads, keeping one entry per CDR3 protein, no DNA. The sample totals 7,000 to 8,000 distinct CDR3 sequences. The source material was peripheral blood. The receptors shown here come from a human donor with an autoimmune cytopenia or autoimmune hepatitis (not recorded which).

The rearrangement links TRBV27 to TRBJ2-1; as DNA is missing, the TRBD2 call by TCRdb cannot be tested. The CDR3 totals 16 residues. Germline V gene sequence: CDR1 MNHEY, CDR2 SMNVEV (reference sequence). CDR3 sequence reads: CASSPQRSGRDNEQFF.

J is TRBJ2-5 and V is TRBV27; TCRdb selects TRBD2, and the lack of DNA leaves this call unchecked. This CDR3 comprises 17 residues. CDR1 MNHEY and CDR2 SMNVEV come from the germline V gene (reference sequence). This CDR3 reads CASSLGNSGVYQETQYF.

The genes are TRBV15 and TRBJ2-1; absent DNA, TCRdb's TRBD2 call cannot be checked. CDR1 is LNHNV and CDR2 is YYDKDF in the germline V gene (reference sequence). The CDR3 has 15 amino acids. The CDR3 here is CATSTRDSGKNEQFF.

The chain combines TRBV6-2 or TRBV6-3 with TRBJ1-1. The CDR3 is 15 amino acids. Germline CDR1 is MNHEY and CDR2 is SVGEGT. The CDR3 reads CASSYSGSKGTEAFF.

According to its frequency, this clonotype is medium-sized. The chain is built from TRBV7-6 and TRBJ2-2; the TRBD1 assignment by TCRdb is unverifiable without DNA. There are 18 residues in the CDR3. Germline V lookup: CDR1 SGHVS, CDR2 FNYEAQ. CDR3 sequence reads: CASSLDSLGGGATGELFF.

The rearrangement links TRBV6-1 to TRBJ1-2. The CDR3 covers 13 residues. The germline gives CDR1 MNHNS, CDR2 SASEGT. The CDR3 reads CASTPSAAYGYTF.

This chain uses TRBV7-2 with TRBJ2-7; TCRdb picks TRBD1, but there is no DNA to check that call. Germline-derived CDR1 and CDR2 are SGHTA and FQGNSA. This CDR3 spans 14 amino acids. The CDR3 is CASSPGGPSYEQYF.